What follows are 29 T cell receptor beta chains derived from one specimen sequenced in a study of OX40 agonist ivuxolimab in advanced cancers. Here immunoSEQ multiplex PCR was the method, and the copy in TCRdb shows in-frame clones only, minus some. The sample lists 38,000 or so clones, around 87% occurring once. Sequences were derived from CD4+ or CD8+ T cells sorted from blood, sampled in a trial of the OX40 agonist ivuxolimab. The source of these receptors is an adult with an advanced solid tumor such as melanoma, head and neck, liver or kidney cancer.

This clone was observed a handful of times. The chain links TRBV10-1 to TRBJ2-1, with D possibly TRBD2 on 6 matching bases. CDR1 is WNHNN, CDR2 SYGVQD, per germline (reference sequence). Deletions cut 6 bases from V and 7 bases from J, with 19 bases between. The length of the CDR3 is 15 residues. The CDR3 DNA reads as TGCGCCAGCAGCCGCGGTGGGACTGCGGCAAATGAGCAGTTCTTC. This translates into CASSRGGTAANEQFF.

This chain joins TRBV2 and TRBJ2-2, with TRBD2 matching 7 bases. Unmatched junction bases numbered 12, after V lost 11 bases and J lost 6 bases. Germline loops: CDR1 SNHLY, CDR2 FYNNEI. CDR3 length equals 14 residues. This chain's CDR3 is CAGKAGVVAGELFF. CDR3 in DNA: TGTGCCGGCAAGGCGGGAGTGGTAGCCGGGGAGCTGTTTTTT.

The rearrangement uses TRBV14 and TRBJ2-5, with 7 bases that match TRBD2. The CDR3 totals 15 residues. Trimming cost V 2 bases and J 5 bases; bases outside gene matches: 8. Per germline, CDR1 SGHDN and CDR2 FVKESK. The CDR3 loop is CASSQWGEGRETQYF. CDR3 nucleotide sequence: TGTGCCAGCAGCCAATGGGGGGAGGGCCGCGAGACCCAGTACTTC. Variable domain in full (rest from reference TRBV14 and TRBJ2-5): EAGVTQFPSHSVIEKGQTVTLRCDPISGHDNLYWYRRVMGKEIKFLLHFVKESKQDESGMPNNRFLAERTGGTYSTLKVQPAELEDSGVYFCASSQWGEGRETQYFGPGTRLLVL.

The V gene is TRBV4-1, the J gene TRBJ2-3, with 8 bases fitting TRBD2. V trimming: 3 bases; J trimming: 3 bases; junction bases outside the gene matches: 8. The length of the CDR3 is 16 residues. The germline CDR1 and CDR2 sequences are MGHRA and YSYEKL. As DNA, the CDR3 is TGCGCCAGCAGCCAGCAAGCGGGAGTGAGTACAGATACGCAGTATTTT. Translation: CASSQQAGVSTDTQYF.

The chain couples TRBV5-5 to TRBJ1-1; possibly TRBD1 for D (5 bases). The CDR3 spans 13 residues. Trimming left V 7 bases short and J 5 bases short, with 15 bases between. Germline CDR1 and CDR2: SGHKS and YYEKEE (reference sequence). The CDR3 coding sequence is TGTGCCAGCTCCTGGGGGTTAGAAACTGAAGCTTTCTTT. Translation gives CASSWGLETEAFF.

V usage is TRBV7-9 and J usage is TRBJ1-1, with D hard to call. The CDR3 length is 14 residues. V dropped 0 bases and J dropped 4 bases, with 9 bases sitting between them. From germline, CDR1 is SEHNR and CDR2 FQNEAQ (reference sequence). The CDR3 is CASSLAGWGTEAFF. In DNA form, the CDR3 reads TGTGCCAGCAGCTTAGCAGGGTGGGGCACTGAAGCTTTCTTT.

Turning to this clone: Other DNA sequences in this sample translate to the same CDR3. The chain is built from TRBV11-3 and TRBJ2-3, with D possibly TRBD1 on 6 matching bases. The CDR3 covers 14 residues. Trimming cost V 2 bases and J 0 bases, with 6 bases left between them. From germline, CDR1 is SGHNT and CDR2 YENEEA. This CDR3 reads CASSLQGSTDTQYF. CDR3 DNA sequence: TGTGCCAGCAGCTTACAGGGGAGCACAGATACGCAGTATTTT.

The CDR3 spells CASKQVLGEQYF. CDR3 DNA sequence: TGTGCCAGCAAACAGGTCCTCGGGGAGCAGTACTTC. V and J are TRBV2 and TRBJ2-7, with D possibly being TRBD1 (5 bases). The germline V gene has CDR1 SNHLY and CDR2 FYNNEI. V lost 7 bases and J lost 7, with 14 bases in between. This CDR3 contains 12 residues.

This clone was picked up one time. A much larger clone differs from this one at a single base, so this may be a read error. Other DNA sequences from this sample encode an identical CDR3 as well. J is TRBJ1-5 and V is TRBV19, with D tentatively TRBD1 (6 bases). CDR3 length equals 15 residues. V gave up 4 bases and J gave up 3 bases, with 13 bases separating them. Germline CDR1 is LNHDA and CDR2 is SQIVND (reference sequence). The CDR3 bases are TGTGCCAGTAGTAAGGTGGACAGATCCAATCAGCCCCAGCATTTT. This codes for CASSKVDRSNQPQHF.

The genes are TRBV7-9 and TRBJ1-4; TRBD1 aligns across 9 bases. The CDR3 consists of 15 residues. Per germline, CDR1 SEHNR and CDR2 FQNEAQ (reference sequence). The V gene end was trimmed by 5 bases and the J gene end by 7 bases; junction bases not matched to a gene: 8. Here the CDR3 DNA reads TGTGCCAGCAGCCCCGGACAGGGGATGAGTGAAAAACTGTTTTTT. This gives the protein CASSPGQGMSEKLFF.

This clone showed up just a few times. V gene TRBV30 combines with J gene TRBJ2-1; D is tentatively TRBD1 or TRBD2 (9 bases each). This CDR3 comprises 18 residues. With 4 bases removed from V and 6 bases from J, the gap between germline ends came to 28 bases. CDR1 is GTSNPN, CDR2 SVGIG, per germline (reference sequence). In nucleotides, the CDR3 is TGTGCCTGGATGCGGGACAGGGAGGGTCTAGCGGGAAGCAATGAGCAGTTCTTC. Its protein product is CAWMRDREGLAGSNEQFF.

CDR3 residues: CASSSPRLAGAGELFF. The CDR3 coding sequence is TGTGCCAGCAGCTCTCCCAGGCTAGCGGGAGCCGGGGAGCTGTTTTTT. This chain links TRBV11-3 with TRBJ2-2, with 10 bases aligning to TRBD2. Germline CDR1 is SGHNT and CDR2 is YENEEA. Trimming took 4 bases from V and 6 from J; bases not matched to a gene: 8. The CDR3 totals 16 residues.

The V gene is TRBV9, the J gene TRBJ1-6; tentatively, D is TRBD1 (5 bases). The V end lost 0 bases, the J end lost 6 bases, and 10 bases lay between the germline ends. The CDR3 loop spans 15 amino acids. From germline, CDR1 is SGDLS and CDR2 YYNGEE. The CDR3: CASSVAPGRNSPLHF. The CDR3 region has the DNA TGTGCCAGCAGCGTAGCCCCAGGGCGTAATTCACCCCTCCACTTT.

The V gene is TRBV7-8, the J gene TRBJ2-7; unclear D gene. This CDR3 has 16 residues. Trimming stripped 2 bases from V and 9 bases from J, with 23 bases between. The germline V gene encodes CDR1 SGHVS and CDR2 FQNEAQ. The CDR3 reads CASSLFSAAGSGVQYF. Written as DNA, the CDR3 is TGTGCCAGCAGCTTATTCTCGGCGGCAGGCTCGGGTGTGCAGTACTTC.

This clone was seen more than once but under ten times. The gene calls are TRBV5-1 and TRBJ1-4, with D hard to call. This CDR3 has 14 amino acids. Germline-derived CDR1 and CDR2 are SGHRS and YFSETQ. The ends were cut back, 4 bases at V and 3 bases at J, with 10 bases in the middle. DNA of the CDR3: TGCGCCAGCAGCCTGGCTGAAGCTAATGAAAAACTGTTTTTT. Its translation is CASSLAEANEKLFF. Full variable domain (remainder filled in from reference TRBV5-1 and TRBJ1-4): KAGVTQTPRYLIKTRGQQVTLSCSPISGHRSVSWYQQTPGQGLQFLFEYFSETQRNKGNFPGRFSGRQFSNSRSEMNVSTLELGDSALYLCASSLAEANEKLFFGSGTQLSVL.

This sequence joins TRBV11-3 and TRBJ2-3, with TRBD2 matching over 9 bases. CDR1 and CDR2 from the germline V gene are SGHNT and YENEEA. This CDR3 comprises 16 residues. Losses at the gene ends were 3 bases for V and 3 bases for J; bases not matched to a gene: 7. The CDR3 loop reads CASSFYSGSWTDTQYF. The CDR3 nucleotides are TGTGCCAGCAGCTTCTATAGCGGGAGTTGGACAGATACGCAGTATTTT.

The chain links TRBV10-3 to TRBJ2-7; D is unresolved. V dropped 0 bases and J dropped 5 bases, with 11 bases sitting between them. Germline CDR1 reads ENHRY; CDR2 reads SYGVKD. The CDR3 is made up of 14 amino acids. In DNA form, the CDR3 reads TGTGCCATCAGTGAGTCGAAGGCAGCCCACGAGCAGTACTTC. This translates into CAISESKAAHEQYF.

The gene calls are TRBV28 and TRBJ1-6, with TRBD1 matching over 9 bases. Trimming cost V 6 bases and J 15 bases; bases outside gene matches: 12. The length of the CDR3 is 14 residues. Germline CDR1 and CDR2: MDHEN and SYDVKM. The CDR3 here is CASSPGQGGIGLHF. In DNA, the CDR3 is TGTGCCAGCAGCCCGGGACAGGGAGGTATCGGCCTCCACTTT.

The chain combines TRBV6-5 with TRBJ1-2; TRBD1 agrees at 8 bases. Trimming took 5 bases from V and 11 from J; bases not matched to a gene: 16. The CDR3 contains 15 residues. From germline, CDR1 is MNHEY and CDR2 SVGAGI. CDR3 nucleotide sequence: TGTGCCAGCAGTGACTTCACGACGGGACAGGACACGTACACCTTC. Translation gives CASSDFTTGQDTYTF.

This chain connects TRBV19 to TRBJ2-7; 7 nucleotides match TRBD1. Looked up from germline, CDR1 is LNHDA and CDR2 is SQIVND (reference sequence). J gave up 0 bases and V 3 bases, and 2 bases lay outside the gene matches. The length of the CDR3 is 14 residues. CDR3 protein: CASSMGDSSYEQYF. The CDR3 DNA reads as TGTGCCAGTAGTATGGGGGACAGCTCCTACGAGCAGTACTTC.

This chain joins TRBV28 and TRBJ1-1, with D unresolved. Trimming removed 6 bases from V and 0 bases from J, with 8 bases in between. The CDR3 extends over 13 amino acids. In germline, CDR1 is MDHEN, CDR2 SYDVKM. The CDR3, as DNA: TGTGCCAGCAGCCCGGCGATGAACACTGAAGCTTTCTTT. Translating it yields CASSPAMNTEAFF. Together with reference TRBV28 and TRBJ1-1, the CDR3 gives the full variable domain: DVKVTQSSRYLVKRTGEKVFLECVQDMDHENMFWYRQDPGLGLRLIYFSYDVKMKEKGDIPEGYSVSREKKERFSLILESASTNQTSMYLCASSPAMNTEAFFGQGTRLTVV.

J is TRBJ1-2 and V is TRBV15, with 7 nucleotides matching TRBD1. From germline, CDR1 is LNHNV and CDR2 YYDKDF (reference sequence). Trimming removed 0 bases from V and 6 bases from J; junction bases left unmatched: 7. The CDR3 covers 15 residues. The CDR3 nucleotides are TGTGCCACCAGCAGAGATACACAGGGGATAGATGGCTACACCTTC. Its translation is CATSRDTQGIDGYTF. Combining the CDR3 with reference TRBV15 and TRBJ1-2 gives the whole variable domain DAMVIQNPRYQVTQFGKPVTLSCSQTLNHNVMYWYQQKSSQAPKLLFHYYDKDFNNEADTPDNFQSRRPNTSFCFLDIRSPGLGDTAMYLCATSRDTQGIDGYTFGSGTRLTVV.

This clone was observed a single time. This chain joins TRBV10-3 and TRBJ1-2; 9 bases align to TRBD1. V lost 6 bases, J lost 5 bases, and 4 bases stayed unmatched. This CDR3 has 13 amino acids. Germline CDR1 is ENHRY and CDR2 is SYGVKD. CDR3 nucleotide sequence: TGTGCCATCAGACAGGGGGCGGAGTATGGCTACACCTTC. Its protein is CAIRQGAEYGYTF.

The CDR3: CASSLGGRNTQYF. The DNA of the CDR3 is TGTGCCAGCAGCTTAGGCGGGCGTAATACGCAGTATTTT. This rearrangement joins TRBV7-8 to TRBJ2-3; possible D gene TRBD2, 5 bases. V lost 1 base to trimming and J lost 7 bases, with 9 bases between them. The CDR3 runs to 13 residues. Looked up from germline, CDR1 is SGHVS and CDR2 is FQNEAQ.

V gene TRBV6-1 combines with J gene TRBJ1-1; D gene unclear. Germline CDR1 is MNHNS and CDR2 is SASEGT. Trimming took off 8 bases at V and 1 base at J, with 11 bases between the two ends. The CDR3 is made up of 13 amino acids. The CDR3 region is CASVVGWNTEAFF. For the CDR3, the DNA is TGTGCCAGCGTAGTGGGATGGAACACTGAAGCTTTCTTT.

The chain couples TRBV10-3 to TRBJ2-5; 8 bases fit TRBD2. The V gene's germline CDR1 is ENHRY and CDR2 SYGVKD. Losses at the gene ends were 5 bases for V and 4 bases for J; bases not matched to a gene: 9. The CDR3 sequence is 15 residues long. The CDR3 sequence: CAISRRLAGGETQYF. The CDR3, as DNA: TGTGCCATCAGTAGGCGCCTAGCGGGTGGAGAGACCCAGTACTTC.

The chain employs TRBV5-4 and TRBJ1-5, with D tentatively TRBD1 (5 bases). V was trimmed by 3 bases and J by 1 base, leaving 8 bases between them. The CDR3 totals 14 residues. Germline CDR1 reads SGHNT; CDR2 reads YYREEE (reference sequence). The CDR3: CASSSRQSNQPQHF. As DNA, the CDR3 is TGTGCCAGCAGCTCCCGACAGAGCAATCAGCCCCAGCATTTT.

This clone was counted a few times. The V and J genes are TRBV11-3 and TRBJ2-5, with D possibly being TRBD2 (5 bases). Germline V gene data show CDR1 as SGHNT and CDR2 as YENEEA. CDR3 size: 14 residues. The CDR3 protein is CASTRAALGETQYF. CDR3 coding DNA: TGTGCTTCAACGAGGGCAGCCTTGGGGGAGACCCAGTACTTC.

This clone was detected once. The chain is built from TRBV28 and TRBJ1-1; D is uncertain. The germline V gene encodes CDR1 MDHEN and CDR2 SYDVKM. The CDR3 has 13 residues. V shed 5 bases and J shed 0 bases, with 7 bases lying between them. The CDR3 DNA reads TGTGCCAGCAGTCTGGACGTGAACACTGAAGCTTTCTTT. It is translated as CASSLDVNTEAFF. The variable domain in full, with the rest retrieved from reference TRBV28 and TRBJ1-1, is DVKVTQSSRYLVKRTGEKVFLECVQDMDHENMFWYRQDPGLGLRLIYFSYDVKMKEKGDIPEGYSVSREKKERFSLILESASTNQTSMYLCASSLDVNTEAFFGQGTRLTVV.